These 25 T cell receptor beta chains were all obtained from the same sample, sequenced in a study of blood T cell repertoires in COVID-19. Sequencing was performed with immunoSEQ multiplex PCR; in TCRdb, only in-frame clones are kept and a portion is missing. This table has about 270,000 clones, approximately 90% appearing once. Input material: PBMCs or T cells enriched from blood (not recorded which). The receptors stem from a woman aged 40 to 50 with acute COVID-19.

The gene calls are TRBV5-5 and TRBJ1-1; TRBD1 matches at 11 bases. Germline-derived CDR1 and CDR2 are SGHKS and YYEKEE (reference sequence). After removal of 4 bases from V and 6 bases from J, the junction contained 5 bases not matched to a gene. This CDR3 has 14 residues. Here the CDR3 DNA reads TGTGCCAGCAGCACATGGACAGGGGGCTCTGAAGCTTTCTTT. Protein: CASSTWTGGSEAFF.

V is TRBV10-3 and J is TRBJ1-2; a weak D match, TRBD1 (6 bases). V gave up 10 bases and J gave up 0 bases, with 12 bases separating them. Per the germline V gene, CDR1 is ENHRY and CDR2 is SYGVKD. This CDR3 is built from 13 residues. CDR3: CATRDNSNYGYTF. CDR3 nucleotide sequence: TGTGCCACCCGGGACAACTCTAACTATGGCTACACCTTC.

This chain connects TRBV19 to TRBJ1-1, with 10 positions matching TRBD1. Germline CDR1 is LNHDA and CDR2 is SQIVND (reference sequence). The J segment lost 4 bases and the V segment lost 5 bases, leaving 10 bases of the junction unmatched. The CDR3 is 16 residues long. In nucleotides, the CDR3 is TGTGCCAGTAGTCCGAGGACAGGGGGTCCGAGCACTGAAGCTTTCTTT. It specifies CASSPRTGGPSTEAFF.

The gene calls are TRBV20-1 and TRBJ2-2; TRBD2 matches 7 bases. Germline V CDR1 and CDR2: DFQATT, SNEGSKA (reference sequence). J was trimmed by 5 bases and V by 3 bases; bases with no gene match: 6. This CDR3 contains 14 residues. CDR3 region: CSASLISGTGELFF. The DNA for the CDR3 is TGCAGTGCTAGTTTAATTAGCGGGACCGGGGAGCTGTTTTTT.

V usage is TRBV3-1 (or the pseudogene TRBV3-2) and J usage is TRBJ2-4; D is ambiguous. The CDR3 totals 14 residues. The V end lost 0 bases, the J end lost 0 bases, and 3 bases lay between the germline ends. Germline V gene lookup returns CDR1 LGHDT and CDR2 YNNKEL (reference sequence). CDR3 protein: CASSQDRAKNIQYF. DNA of the CDR3: TGTGCCAGCAGCCAAGACAGAGCCAAAAACATTCAGTACTTC.

The chain is built from TRBV28 and TRBJ2-7; 7 bases match TRBD1. This CDR3 has 17 residues. The germline V gene encodes CDR1 MDHEN and CDR2 SYDVKM. V lost 5 bases to trimming and J lost 2 bases; unmatched junction nucleotides: 15. CDR3 in amino acids: CASSPGWGTVQTYEQYF. DNA of the CDR3: TGTGCCAGCAGTCCTGGCTGGGGGACAGTGCAAACCTACGAGCAGTACTTC.

The chain couples TRBV28 to TRBJ1-4; no clear D. This CDR3 contains 13 residues. The V gene lost 5 bases and the J gene lost 8 bases, with 12 bases spanning the gap. The V gene's germline CDR1 is MDHEN and CDR2 SYDVKM. For the CDR3, the DNA is TGTGCCAGCAGTCCAATAAACAAGGAAAAACTGTTTTTT. Its protein is CASSPINKEKLFF.

The V call is TRBV27, the J call TRBJ2-1, with 7 bases identical to TRBD2. The length of the CDR3 is 12 residues. V lost 11 bases, J lost 4 bases, and 5 bases stayed unmatched. Germline V gene lookup returns CDR1 MNHEY and CDR2 SMNVEV (reference sequence). The CDR3 region has the DNA TGTGCCTGCGGGAGTTGGTACAATGAGCAGTTCTTC. It codes for CACGSWYNEQFF.

The chain is built from TRBV4-3 and TRBJ1-2; 7 nucleotides line up with TRBD1. The germline V gene has CDR1 LGHNA and CDR2 YSLEER. The CDR3 totals 12 residues. The trim removed 5 bases at V and 7 bases at J, leaving 4 bases unmatched. The CDR3 loop is CASSGTVSGYTF. For the CDR3, the DNA is TGCGCCAGCAGCGGGACAGTATCTGGCTACACCTTC.

V usage is TRBV4-1 and J usage is TRBJ1-4, with TRBD1 matching 10 bases. In germline, CDR1 is MGHRA, CDR2 YSYEKL. This CDR3 comprises 17 residues. V gave up 3 bases and J gave up 3 bases; unmatched junction bases: 7. As DNA, the CDR3 is TGCGCCAGCAGCCACGGGACAGGGGACCCGGCTAATGAAAAACTGTTTTTT. Encoded protein: CASSHGTGDPANEKLFF.

The genes are TRBV6-1 and TRBJ1-1; D possibly corresponds to TRBD1 (5 bases). In germline, CDR1 is MNHNS, CDR2 SASEGT. This CDR3 has 13 amino acids. V gave up 1 base and J gave up 5 bases, with 8 bases separating them. This chain's CDR3 is CASSEVGQTEAFF. The CDR3 DNA reads as TGTGCCAGCAGTGAAGTGGGGCAGACTGAAGCTTTCTTT.

V is TRBV4-1 and J is TRBJ1-1; 7 bases match TRBD1. This CDR3 spans 17 amino acids. Looked up from germline, CDR1 is MGHRA and CDR2 is YSYEKL. Trimming at V came to 0 bases and at J to 5 bases, leaving 12 bases not matched to a gene. CDR3 DNA: TGCGCCAGCAGCCAAGACTCTAGACAGGGCGCGGGAACTGAAGCTTTCTTT. Its translation is CASSQDSRQGAGTEAFF.

This chain uses TRBV5-1 with TRBJ2-5, with D tentatively TRBD2 (6 bases). Looked up from germline, CDR1 is SGHRS and CDR2 is YFSETQ. The CDR3 runs 16 residues. Trimming removed 2 bases from V and 10 bases from J, with 24 bases in between. This CDR3 reads CASSFNRQHLSEGQYF. In DNA form, the CDR3 reads TGCGCCAGCAGCTTTAACCGACAGCATCTCTCGGAGGGCCAGTACTTC.

The V and J genes are TRBV2 and TRBJ1-2; D gene ambiguous. The germline V gene has CDR1 SNHLY and CDR2 FYNNEI. There are 11 residues in the CDR3. The ends were cut back, 4 bases at V and 8 bases at J, with 8 bases in the middle. CDR3 DNA: TGTGCCAGCAGTGGAGGGTTCGGCTACACCTTC. It translates to CASSGGFGYTF.

The sample holds a few counts of this clone. The chain joins TRBV27 to TRBJ2-3; 12 bases fit TRBD2. Unmatched junction bases numbered 8, after V lost 5 bases and J lost 2 bases. The germline V gene has CDR1 MNHEY and CDR2 SMNVEV (reference sequence). The CDR3 totals 17 residues. CDR3 in amino acids: CASSRASGRDFTDTQYF. In DNA form, the CDR3 reads TGTGCCAGCAGTCGGGCTAGCGGGAGGGATTTCACAGATACGCAGTATTTT.

This clone was seen only once. The chain couples TRBV12-5 to TRBJ2-5; unclear D gene. Germline lookup yields CDR1 LGHNT and CDR2 FRNRAP. This CDR3 spans 12 amino acids. V lost 5 bases to trimming and J lost 14 bases, with 18 bases between them. This chain's CDR3 is CASGTEVSASYF. The DNA for the CDR3 is TGTGCTAGTGGTACTGAGGTTAGTGCTAGTTACTTC.

The chain employs TRBV7-6 and TRBJ1-2; 7 bases are a match to TRBD1. Per the germline V gene, CDR1 is SGHVS and CDR2 is FNYEAQ. CDR3 length: 15 residues. Germline trimming cut 5 bases from V and 3 bases from J; bases unmatched to any gene: 9. The CDR3 reads CASSPETGFDYGYTF. The DNA of the CDR3 is TGTGCCAGCAGCCCAGAGACAGGGTTTGACTATGGCTACACCTTC.

The chain is built from TRBV28 and TRBJ2-7, with D tentatively TRBD1 (6 bases). V was clipped by 6 bases and J by 2 bases, with 11 bases between them. This CDR3 region has 13 residues. Germline-derived CDR1 and CDR2 are MDHEN and SYDVKM. CDR3 protein: CASRDSDTYEQYF. The CDR3 DNA reads as TGTGCCAGCAGGGACAGTGATACCTACGAGCAGTACTTC.

This clone was observed once. The rearrangement joins TRBV4-1 to TRBJ2-5, with unresolved D. The CDR3 length is 13 residues. Germline-derived CDR1 and CDR2 are MGHRA and YSYEKL. The V and J ends lost 3 bases and 0 bases respectively, with 5 bases between them. DNA for the CDR3: TGCGCCAGCAGCCACCCCTACCAAGAGACCCAGTACTTC. The encoded protein is CASSHPYQETQYF.

This clone was detected only once. This sequence joins TRBV7-2 and TRBJ2-5; TRBD1 agrees at 8 bases. Germline CDR1 is SGHTA and CDR2 is FQGNSA. V lost 11 bases and J lost 5; bases outside the gene matches: 4. The CDR3 has 11 residues. The CDR3 sequence: CAVQGAETQYF. The CDR3 DNA sequence: TGTGCCGTCCAGGGGGCCGAGACCCAGTACTTC. Full variable domain (remainder filled in from reference TRBV7-2 and TRBJ2-5): GAGVSQSPSNKVTEKGKDVELRCDPISGHTALYWYRQSLGQGLEFLIYFQGNSAPDKSGLPSDRFSAERTGGSVSTLTIQRTQQEDSAVYLCAVQGAETQYFGPGTRLLVL.

The chain employs TRBV2 and TRBJ1-5, with no clear D. Per the germline V gene, CDR1 is SNHLY and CDR2 is FYNNEI. The CDR3 consists of 13 residues. The V end was cut by 8 bases, the J end by 0 bases, with 8 bases between. The chain's CDR3 is CASATDSNQPQHF. The CDR3 DNA is TGTGCCAGCGCGACTGATAGCAATCAGCCCCAGCATTTT.

The chain employs TRBV3-1 (or the pseudogene TRBV3-2) and TRBJ1-1; tentative D call: TRBD1 (6 bases). Germline-derived CDR1 and CDR2 are LGHDT and YNNKEL (reference sequence). This CDR3 comprises 15 residues. The V gene lost 2 bases and the J gene lost 1 base, with 11 bases spanning the gap. The CDR3 loop reads CASSQNGGGNTEAFF. CDR3 nucleotides: TGTGCCAGCAGCCAAAATGGGGGCGGGAACACTGAAGCTTTCTTT.

The chain couples TRBV5-1 to TRBJ2-1; 10 nucleotides line up with TRBD1. The CDR3 covers 15 residues. The ends lost 5 bases at V and 8 bases at J; junction bases unmatched: 10. Germline V lookup: CDR1 SGHRS, CDR2 YFSETQ. In DNA form, the CDR3 reads TGCGCCAGCAGTCAGAGGACAGGGGGTATATATGAGCAGTTCTTC. Translating gives CASSQRTGGIYEQFF. The full variable domain, completed using reference TRBV5-1 and TRBJ2-1, is KAGVTQTPRYLIKTRGQQVTLSCSPISGHRSVSWYQQTPGQGLQFLFEYFSETQRNKGNFPGRFSGRQFSNSRSEMNVSTLELGDSALYLCASSQRTGGIYEQFFGPGTRLTVL.

In the case of this clone: One junction end disagrees with the germline gene, perhaps due to a read error. This chain connects TRBV2 to TRBJ2-5; possibly TRBD2 for D (6 bases). CDR1 SNHLY and CDR2 FYNNEI come from the germline V gene. The CDR3 has 11 amino acids. CDR3 DNA sequence: TGTGCCAGCAGTGTTCCGGGACTCCTCCACTTC. It codes for CASSVPGLLHF. The full variable domain, with the rest looked up from reference TRBV2 and TRBJ2-5, is EPEVTQTPSHQVTQMGQEVILRCVPISNHLYFYWYRQILGQKVEFLVSFYNNEISEKSEIFDDQFSVERPDGSNFTLKIRSTKLEDSAMYFCASSVPGLLHFGPGTRLLVL.

This clone was recorded a few times. CDR3 nucleotides: TGTGCCAGCCTAAAAGCGGGACAGGGGGTGCGTCAGCCCCAGCATTTT. Translation gives CASLKAGQGVRQPQHF. The V and J genes are TRBV19 and TRBJ1-5; 11 bases align to TRBD1. The length of the CDR3 is 16 residues. Germline V gene sequence: CDR1 LNHDA, CDR2 SQIVND (reference sequence). After removal of 9 bases from V and 6 bases from J, the junction contained 13 bases not matched to a gene. The complete variable domain, with remaining parts taken from reference TRBV19 and TRBJ1-5, reads DGGITQSPKYLFRKEGQNVTLSCEQNLNHDAMYWYRQDPGQGLRLIYYSQIVNDFQKGDIAEGYSVSREKKESFPLTVTSAQKNPTAFYLCASLKAGQGVRQPQHFGDGTRLSIL.